This T cell receptor (beta chain) emerged from a study of T-cell memory formation after mild COVID-19 (dated by TCRdb to about 2021). Background for the entire study: TCR sequence clusters from the two donors were found to be largely donor specific. In a couple of donors, T-cell clones that expanded and contracted after mild COVID-19 were tracked by sequencing TCRalpha and TCRbeta repertoires over time. The cohort comprised two young, previously healthy adult volunteers, one female and one male. Points the paper makes about the study in general: The study covered only a couple of mild cases, and larger cohorts including severe cases with pre-infection samples were considered necessary. Contracting CD4+ clones were found mainly in CM and EM memory subsets, while CD8+ clones were enriched in EMRA. The second-wave clones that peaked on day 37 were not confirmed to be SARS-CoV-2 specific. Balanced CD4/CD8 phenotypes were observed for clones contracting from day 15 to 85, whereas a bias towards CD4+ was observed for a second wave of clones expanding from day 15 to 37. The detection of some responding clones in pre-infection memory suggests that pre-existing cross-reactive memory T cells joined the SARS-CoV-2 response.

Sequencing used an Illumina NovaSeq 6000. Using 5'RACE with constant-segment primers, TCRalpha and TCRbeta cDNA libraries were constructed, with sample barcodes and unique molecular identifiers added in the process. Trizol reagent was used to extract RNA from every sample. Library amplification was performed in two PCR steps, and a second sample barcode and Illumina TruSeq adapters were introduced in the second step. Libraries were sequenced on an Illumina NovaSeq with 2 x 150 bp paired-end reads. The study's processing was this. Demultiplexing of reads and collapsing into UMI-guided consensus sequences were performed with migec v1.2.7. Using mixcr v2.1.11, UMI consensuses were aligned to TRA and TRB V and J templates and then assembled into clonotypes. A clonotype was counted as expanded or contracted only if both edgeR and NoisET called the change significant, with noise models trained on biological replicates. edgeR calls used a false discovery rate-adjusted p below 0.01 and a log2 fold-change threshold of 1. As an exploratory analysis of dynamics, PCA with hierarchical clustering was applied to max-normalized trajectories of the 1000 most abundant clonotypes. The CD4 or CD8 phenotype of responding clones was assigned using the separately sequenced CD4+ and CD8+ repertoires. TCRdb handled the public reads itself, with Q25 trimming in fastp and clone calling in MiXCR, and kept productive beta chains. Each record represents a unique CDR3 protein, reported with the most common genes and DNA among its rows. V and J calls and clone size were set by TCRdb, not the authors. Within this sample are 35,000 to 45,000 distinct CDR3 sequences, with 7.3% of them counted one time only. The ten largest clones add up to 1.4% to 1.5% of the sample.

This clonotype was counted only a few times. The antigen this receptor binds is unknown. No much larger clone is present one base from it, and per-base qualities are unavailable. PBMCs were isolated by Ficoll-Paque density gradient centrifugation. Trimming leaves V shorter by 3 bases and J shorter by 6 bases, with the junction holding 7 bases beyond the gene matches. The CDR3, cysteine through phenylalanine, is 14 amino acids long. This entry keeps only the CDR3 DNA: 42 bases, framed from base 1. According to the germline V gene, CDR1 reads SGHRS and CDR2 reads YFSETQ. This chain is built from TRBV5-1 and TRBJ2-5, and 8 junction bases match TRBD1. The sequenced sample consisted of PBMCs or a T cell subset sorted from them (not recorded which). The sequence came from a man between 18 and 29 years old who had mild COVID-19 (a few samples of this study predate the infection). The sample titles of this study are shuffled in the database, so cell type and time point are left out; the donor was told from shared clones. The CDR3 sequence is CASSSTGGAKTQYF. The DNA reads as follows: TGCGCCAGCAGCTCCACAGGGGGAGCGAAGACCCAGTACTTC.